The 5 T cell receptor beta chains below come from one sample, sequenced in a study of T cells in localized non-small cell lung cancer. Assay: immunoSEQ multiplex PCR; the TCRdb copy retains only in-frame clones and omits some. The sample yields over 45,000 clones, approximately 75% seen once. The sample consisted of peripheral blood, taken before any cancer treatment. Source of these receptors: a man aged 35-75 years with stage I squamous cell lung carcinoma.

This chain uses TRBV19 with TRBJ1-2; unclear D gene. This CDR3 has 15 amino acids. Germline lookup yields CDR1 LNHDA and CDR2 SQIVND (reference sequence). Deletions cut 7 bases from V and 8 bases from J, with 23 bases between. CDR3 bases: TGTGCCAGTAATCCCACCCCTGATTGGCAACTCGGCTACACCTTC. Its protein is CASNPTPDWQLGYTF.

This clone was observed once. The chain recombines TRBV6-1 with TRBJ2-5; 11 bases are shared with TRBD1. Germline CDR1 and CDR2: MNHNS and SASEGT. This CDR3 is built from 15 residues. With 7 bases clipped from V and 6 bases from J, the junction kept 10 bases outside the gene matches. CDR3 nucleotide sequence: TGTGCCAGCAAAGGACAGGGGGCGCTTATACAGACCCAGTACTTC. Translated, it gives CASKGQGALIQTQYF.

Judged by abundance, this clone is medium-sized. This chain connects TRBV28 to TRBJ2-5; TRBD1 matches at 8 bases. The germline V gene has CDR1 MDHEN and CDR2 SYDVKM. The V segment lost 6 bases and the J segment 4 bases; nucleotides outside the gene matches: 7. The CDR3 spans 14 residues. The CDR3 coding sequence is TGTGCCAGCAGCCGGGGACAGGCCCGAGAGACCCAGTACTTC. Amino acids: CASSRGQARETQYF.

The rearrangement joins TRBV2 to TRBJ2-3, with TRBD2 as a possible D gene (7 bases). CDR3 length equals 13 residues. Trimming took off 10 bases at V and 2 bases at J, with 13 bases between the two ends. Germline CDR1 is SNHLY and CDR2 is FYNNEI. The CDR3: CATWGGPTDTQYF. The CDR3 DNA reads TGTGCCACCTGGGGGGGGCCCACAGATACGCAGTATTTT.

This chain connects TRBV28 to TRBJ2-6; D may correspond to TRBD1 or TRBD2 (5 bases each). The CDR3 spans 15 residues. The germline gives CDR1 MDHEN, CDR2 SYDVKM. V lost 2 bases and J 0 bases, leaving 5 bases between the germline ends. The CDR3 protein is CASSLGGSGANVLTF. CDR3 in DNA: TGTGCCAGCAGTTTAGGGGGCTCTGGGGCCAACGTCCTGACTTTC.